One TCR beta chain is described in this entry. Its matching antigen is unknown. Clones were sequenced by immunoSEQ multiplex PCR, and TCRdb holds only the in-frame ones, with some missing. Among nearly 600,000 clones listed, around 95% were seen once. The CDR3 is made up of 12 amino acids. CDR1 and CDR2 from the germline V gene are MDHEN and SYDVKM. V was cut by 6 bases and J by 8 bases, with 13 bases left in between. The data belong to a study of shared clonotypes between healthy human individuals. CD45RO negativity and positive selection for CCR7 defined naive CD8 cells, a population that excluded terminally differentiated effector memory CD45RA+ cells. Overall study results and limits: Compared with clonotypes that all four donors shared, non-shared clonotypes had lower generation probabilities.

Sequenced: naive CD8+ T cells sorted from blood. The chain recombines TRBV28 with TRBJ1-2; D is ambiguous. The receptor comes from a woman aged 25 to 39 in good health. The CDR3 DNA sequence: TGTGCCAGCAGCCACCTCCTTACGGGCTACACCTTC. This translates into CASSHLLTGYTF.